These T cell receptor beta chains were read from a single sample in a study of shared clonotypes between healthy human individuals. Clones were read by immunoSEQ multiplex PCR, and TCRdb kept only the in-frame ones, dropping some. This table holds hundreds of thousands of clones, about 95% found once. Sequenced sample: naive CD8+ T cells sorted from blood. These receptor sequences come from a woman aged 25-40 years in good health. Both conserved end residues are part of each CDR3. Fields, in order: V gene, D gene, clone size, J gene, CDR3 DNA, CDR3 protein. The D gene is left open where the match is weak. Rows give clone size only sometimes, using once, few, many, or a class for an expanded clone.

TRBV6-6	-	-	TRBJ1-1	TGTGCCAGCAGTACAGGGTCATTTACTGAAGCTTTCTTT	CASSTGSFTEAFF
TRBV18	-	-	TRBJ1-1	TGTGCCAGCTCACCACAGGGGGGCCCGAGGGACACTGAAGCTTTCTTT	CASSPQGGPRDTEAFF
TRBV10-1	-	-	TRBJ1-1	TGCGCCAGCAGTGACGGGGACGAAGCTTTCTTT	CASSDGDEAFF
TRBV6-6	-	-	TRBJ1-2	TGTGCCAGCAGTTACGACTACGGGGACTTTTATGGCTACACCTTC	CASSYDYGDFYGYTF
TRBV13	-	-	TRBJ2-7	TGTGCCAGCAGCTTAGGCGTGATCCACGAGCAGTACTTC	CASSLGVIHEQYF
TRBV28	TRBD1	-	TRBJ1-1	TGTGCCAGCAGTTTCCGCCAGGGGGCGGGCACTGAAGCTTTCTTT	CASSFRQGAGTEAFF
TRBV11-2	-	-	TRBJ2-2	TGTGCCAGCAGCTTAGATTTTTATCACGCGAACACCGGGGAGCTGTTTTTT	CASSLDFYHANTGELFF
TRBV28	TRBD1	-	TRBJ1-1	TGTGCCAGCAGTGTAACAGGGGGAAACACTGAAGCTTTCTTT	CASSVTGGNTEAFF
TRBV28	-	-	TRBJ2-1	TGTGCCAGCATTGAGGGGGAGGGGATTGAGCAGTTCTTC	CASIEGEGIEQFF
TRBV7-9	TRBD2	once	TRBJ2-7	TGTGCCAGCAGCTTAGGTAGCGGGAGGTTTTACGAGCAGTACTTC	CASSLGSGRFYEQYF
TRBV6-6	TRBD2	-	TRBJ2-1	TGTGCCAGCAGTTACACCACGGGACTAGCGATGAATGAGCAGTTCTTC	CASSYTTGLAMNEQFF
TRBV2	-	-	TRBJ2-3	TGTGCCAGCAGTGAAATAACGCCTAGCACAGATACGCAGTATTTT	CASSEITPSTDTQYF